Below are 21 T cell receptor beta chains sequenced from a single sample in a study of shared clonotypes between healthy human individuals. Assay: immunoSEQ multiplex PCR; the TCRdb copy retains only in-frame clones and omits some. Of some 2,500,000 clones in the sample, 92% were seen once. The source material was naive CD4+ T cells from PBMCs. Subset given: CD45RA+ positively selected. Every receptor here comes from a man younger than 35 in good health. Some clones in this sample may be carry-over from other donors' samples.

The rearrangement uses TRBV5-4 and TRBJ2-1; the D gene is possibly TRBD1 (7 bases). Germline lookup yields CDR1 SGHNT and CDR2 YYREEE (reference sequence). The germline V and J ends were trimmed by 6 bases and 5 bases, with 18 bases remaining between them. The CDR3 length is 15 residues. The CDR3 DNA sequence: TGTGCCAGCACATACGGCGGGACAGAGAACAATGAGCAGTTCTTC. Amino acid sequence: CASTYGGTENNEQFF.

The rearrangement joins TRBV7-9 to TRBJ1-5; 7 nucleotides agree with TRBD1. The CDR3 length is 16 residues. The V segment lost 0 bases and the J segment 4 bases; nucleotides outside the gene matches: 6. CDR1 SEHNR and CDR2 FQNEAQ come from the germline V gene (reference sequence). The CDR3 DNA follows: TGTGCCAGCAGCTTAGCGGAGGGGGCAGTGAATCAGCCCCAGCATTTT. Translating gives CASSLAEGAVNQPQHF.

Note on this clone: The same CDR3 can be traced to other DNA sequences in this sample. The chain employs TRBV6-5 and TRBJ1-5; tentatively, D is TRBD1 (5 bases). Germline CDR1 and CDR2: MNHEY and SVGAGI. V was clipped by 0 bases and J by 9 bases, with 9 bases between them. This CDR3 spans 13 amino acids. This CDR3 reads CASSYSRGTPQHF. For the CDR3, the DNA is TGTGCCAGCAGTTACTCGCGGGGCACGCCCCAGCATTTT.

In this sample, this clone turned up a few times. Other DNA sequences from this sample encode an identical CDR3 as well. This chain connects TRBV7-3 to TRBJ1-1; D ambiguous. The CDR3 extends over 13 amino acids. Trimming left V 3 bases short and J 1 base short, with 6 bases between. Germline CDR1 is SGHTA and CDR2 is FQGTGA. CDR3 sequence: CASSLTWNTEAFF. In DNA form, the CDR3 reads TGTGCCAGCAGCTTGACTTGGAACACTGAAGCTTTCTTT.

The V gene is TRBV9, the J gene TRBJ2-3, with TRBD2 matching 12 bases. Germline V gene sequence: CDR1 SGDLS, CDR2 YYNGEE. The CDR3 consists of 18 residues. The J segment lost 3 bases and the V segment lost 0 bases, leaving 8 bases of the junction unmatched. Here the CDR3 DNA reads TGTGCCAGCAGCGTAGCTTCTCCGACTAGCGGGAGAACAGATACGCAGTATTTT. Residues: CASSVASPTSGRTDTQYF.

This chain connects TRBV29-1 to TRBJ1-3, with 8 bases lining up with TRBD1. Germline CDR1 is SQVTM and CDR2 is ANQGSEA. This CDR3 has 15 amino acids. Trimming took 4 bases from V and 3 from J; bases not matched to a gene: 8. As DNA, the CDR3 is TGCAGCGTTGTACCGGACAGGGCGGTTGGAAACACCATATATTTT. Residues: CSVVPDRAVGNTIYF.

Here the CDR3 reads CASSQQGAIWNEQFF. CDR3 nucleotide sequence: TGCGCCAGCAGCCAACAGGGGGCAATTTGGAATGAGCAGTTCTTC. The J gene is TRBJ2-1, the V gene TRBV5-1; 9 nucleotides align to TRBD1. There are 15 residues in the CDR3. In germline, CDR1 is SGHRS, CDR2 YFSETQ. J lost 7 bases, V lost 4 bases, and 9 bases had no gene match.

About this clone itself: The sample carries other DNA sequences with the same CDR3. The chain employs TRBV2 and TRBJ1-5, with D unresolved. V gave up 3 bases and J gave up 3 bases, with 12 bases separating them. Germline-derived CDR1 and CDR2 are SNHLY and FYNNEI. The CDR3 is 15 amino acids. CDR3 in DNA: TGTGCCAGCAGTGAGGGTCGGGGTAACAATCAGCCCCAGCATTTT. It codes for CASSEGRGNNQPQHF. Full variable domain (rest looked up from reference TRBV2 and TRBJ1-5): EPEVTQTPSHQVTQMGQEVILRCVPISNHLYFYWYRQILGQKVEFLVSFYNNEISEKSEIFDDQFSVERPDGSNFTLKIRSTKLEDSAMYFCASSEGRGNNQPQHFGDGTRLSIL.

This chain uses TRBV2 with TRBJ2-3, with 9 bases fitting TRBD1. V was clipped by 4 bases and J by 2 bases; unmatched bases: 4. CDR3 size: 15 residues. Germline CDR1 is SNHLY and CDR2 is FYNNEI. The CDR3, as DNA: TGTGCCAGCAGTGTGGGACAGGGCCTCACAGATACGCAGTATTTT. Its translation is CASSVGQGLTDTQYF.

The J gene is TRBJ2-7, the V gene TRBV5-1, with a possible D match to TRBD1 (6 bases). CDR1 and CDR2 from the germline V gene are SGHRS and YFSETQ. The CDR3 covers 15 residues. Between the trimmed V and J ends, which lost 4 bases and 6 bases, there was a span of 20 bases. In DNA form, the CDR3 reads TGCGCCAGCAGCGTAACAGGGTTTGGGGAATCCGAGCAGTACTTC. Translation: CASSVTGFGESEQYF.

This rearrangement joins TRBV7-2 to TRBJ2-4; 9 bases agree with TRBD2. The CDR3 is 17 amino acids. The V segment lost 1 base and the J segment 0 bases; nucleotides outside the gene matches: 4. Per the germline V gene, CDR1 is SGHTA and CDR2 is FQGNSA. This chain's CDR3 is CASSLVATSGAKNIQYF. For the CDR3, the DNA is TGTGCCAGCAGCTTAGTGGCGACTAGCGGAGCCAAAAACATTCAGTACTTC. Filled out from reference TRBV7-2 and TRBJ2-4, the complete variable domain reads GAGVSQSPSNKVTEKGKDVELRCDPISGHTALYWYRQSLGQGLEFLIYFQGNSAPDKSGLPSDRFSAERTGGSVSTLTIQRTQQEDSAVYLCASSLVATSGAKNIQYFGAGTRLSVL.

This clone was observed once. This rearrangement joins TRBV5-1 to TRBJ2-7; tentatively, D is TRBD2 (6 bases). Trimming pared 0 bases from V and 0 bases from J, leaving 10 bases between. Per the germline V gene, CDR1 is SGHRS and CDR2 is YFSETQ. The CDR3 is 15 amino acids. CDR3 amino acids: CASSLAPGLSYEQYF. CDR3 coding DNA: TGCGCCAGCAGCTTGGCACCGGGACTCTCCTACGAGCAGTACTTC.

The CDR3 loop reads CASRMGAEQYF. DNA of the CDR3: TGTGCCTCGCGTATGGGGGCCGAGCAGTACTTC. V and J are TRBV30 and TRBJ2-7, with D tentatively TRBD1 (6 bases). The CDR3 sequence is 11 residues long. Deletions cut 7 bases from V and 6 bases from J, with 13 bases between. The germline V gene encodes CDR1 GTSNPN and CDR2 SVGIG (reference sequence).

The J gene is TRBJ2-4, the V gene TRBV28, with 12 bases aligning to TRBD2. The CDR3 is 15 amino acids. With 7 bases clipped from V and 5 bases from J, the junction kept 6 bases outside the gene matches. Germline V gene data show CDR1 as MDHEN and CDR2 as SYDVKM. The CDR3, as DNA: TGTGCCAGCACTGCTGGACTAGCGGGACAAAACATTCAGTACTTC. It translates to CASTAGLAGQNIQYF.

The CDR3 sequence: CASSLAGDGEKLFF. CDR3 in DNA: TGCGCCAGCAGCTTGGCAGGGGATGGTGAAAAACTGTTTTTT. The chain joins TRBV5-1 to TRBJ1-4, with D perhaps TRBD1 (6 bases). CDR1 is SGHRS and CDR2 is YFSETQ in the germline V gene. There are 14 residues in the CDR3. V lost 0 bases and J 7 bases, leaving 10 bases between the germline ends. Full variable domain (remainder filled in from reference TRBV5-1 and TRBJ1-4): KAGVTQTPRYLIKTRGQQVTLSCSPISGHRSVSWYQQTPGQGLQFLFEYFSETQRNKGNFPGRFSGRQFSNSRSEMNVSTLELGDSALYLCASSLAGDGEKLFFGSGTQLSVL.

This clone was seen a single time. The J gene is TRBJ1-2, the V gene TRBV6-1; tentative D call: TRBD1 (6 bases). The germline V and J ends were trimmed by 5 bases and 2 bases, with 15 bases remaining between them. Germline CDR1 reads MNHNS; CDR2 reads SASEGT. The CDR3 spans 15 residues. The CDR3 region is CASSIGQLGNYGYTF. The CDR3 coding sequence is TGTGCCAGCAGTATCGGACAGTTAGGAAACTATGGCTACACCTTC.

The V gene is TRBV2, the J gene TRBJ2-4; D remains ambiguous. The V gene's germline CDR1 is SNHLY and CDR2 FYNNEI. The V end was cut by 7 bases, the J end by 3 bases, with 13 bases between. This CDR3 region has 14 residues. CDR3 sequence reads: CASKYRANKNIQYF. The CDR3 DNA is TGTGCCAGCAAATACCGGGCAAACAAAAACATTCAGTACTTC.

In the case of this clone: Other DNA sequences in this specimen translate into the identical CDR3. The V call is TRBV18, the J call TRBJ2-2, with D unclear. The ends were cut back, 6 bases at V and 1 base at J, with 9 bases in the middle. The CDR3 is 14 amino acids. Germline V CDR1 and CDR2: KGHSH, LQKENI. The CDR3 coding sequence is TGTGCCAGCTCCCTTCCGGGGAACACCGGGGAGCTGTTTTTT. This sequence encodes CASSLPGNTGELFF. Looking up the rest from reference TRBV18 and TRBJ2-2 gives the full variable domain: NAGVMQNPRHLVRRRGQEARLRCSPMKGHSHVYWYRQLPEEGLKFMVYLQKENIIDESGMPKERFSAEFPKEGPSILRIQQVVRGDSAAYFCASSLPGNTGELFFGEGSRLTVL.

As regards this clone: A junction end diverges from the germline sequence, so it may reflect a read error. V usage is TRBV29-1 and J usage is TRBJ2-7; tentatively, D is TRBD1 or TRBD2 (5 bases each). CDR1 and CDR2 from the germline V gene are SQVTM and ANQGSEA. The CDR3 length is 11 residues. This CDR3 reads CSVEDNRGRNF. The CDR3 DNA sequence: TGCAGCGTTGAAGATAACCGGGGCCGGAACTTC.

Only one count was recorded for this clone. The gene calls are TRBV9 and TRBJ2-1; TRBD2 aligns across 11 bases. Germline CDR1 and CDR2: SGDLS and YYNGEE. The CDR3 is 14 residues long. V shed 0 bases and J 8 bases; nucleotides not matched to a gene: 1. The CDR3: CASSVGLAGHEQFF. The CDR3 DNA is TGTGCCAGCAGCGTAGGACTAGCGGGGCATGAGCAGTTCTTC.

This rearrangement joins TRBV19 to TRBJ2-1; D call uncertain. The CDR3 is 11 residues long. The V end lost 11 bases, the J end lost 7 bases, and 12 bases lay between the germline ends. Germline CDR1 and CDR2: LNHDA and SQIVND (reference sequence). The CDR3 protein is CAPDQENEQFF. CDR3 coding DNA: TGTGCCCCGGACCAGGAGAATGAGCAGTTCTTC.